This record concerns one T cell receptor (beta chain) sequence. Its antigen is still unknown. These data originate in a study of OX40 agonist ivuxolimab in advanced cancers. Study-level background: Dosing consisted of intravenous ivuxolimab at 0.01 to 10 mg/kg every 2 weeks. From about 23 to 85 years was the age range, with a mean of 60 years, and around 84% were male. Findings of the study overall: At 0.1 to 3.0 mg/kg, clonal expansion of CD4+ and CD8+ blood T cells had occurred by week 6. Expanded clones were, on average, more numerous in CD8+ T cells than in CD4+.

The germline V gene has CDR1 ENHRY and CDR2 SYGVKD. The CDR3 has 18 residues. With 0 bases removed from V and 6 bases from J, the gap between germline ends came to 20 bases. Here immunoSEQ multiplex PCR was the method, and the copy in TCRdb shows in-frame clones only, minus some. Of fewer than 65,000 clones in the sample, approximately 94% are singletons; the top ten hold roughly 18%. The J gene is TRBJ2-2, the V gene TRBV10-3; D unresolved. The starting material was CD4+ or CD8+ T cells sorted from blood, obtained in a trial of the OX40 agonist ivuxolimab. This receptor was obtained from an adult with an advanced solid tumor such as melanoma, head and neck, liver or kidney cancer. As DNA, the CDR3 is TGTGCCATCAGTGAGTCAAGCGCGAGCCGAGGTTGGCCCGGGGAGCTGTTTTTT. Translating gives CAISESSASRGWPGELFF.